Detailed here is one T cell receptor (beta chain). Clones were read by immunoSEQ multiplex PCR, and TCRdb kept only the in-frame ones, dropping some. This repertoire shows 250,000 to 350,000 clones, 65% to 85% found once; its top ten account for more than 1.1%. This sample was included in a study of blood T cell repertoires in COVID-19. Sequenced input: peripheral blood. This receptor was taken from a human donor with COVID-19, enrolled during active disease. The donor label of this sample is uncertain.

The CDR3 region is CASSPGLAAGGETQYF. The CDR3 DNA follows: TGCGCCAGCAGCCCGGGACTAGCGGCCGGAGGAGAGACCCAGTACTTC. The chain recombines TRBV4-1 with TRBJ2-5, with 11 bases aligning to TRBD2. There are 16 residues in the CDR3. Germline values: CDR1 MGHRA, CDR2 YSYEKL. V lost 4 bases and J lost 4; bases outside the gene matches: 8.